This T cell receptor beta chain was sequenced for a study of Ad26.COV2.S vaccination and SARS-CoV-2 variants. Study at large: Each vaccinee took Ad26.COV2.S intramuscularly, once or twice 56 days apart. Whole-study findings and limits: A substantial breadth of spike-specific CD8+ and CD4+ T cell responses after vaccination has been reported.

This sample's treatment: around 19 received Ad26.COV2.S at low or high dose, single or two shots; 5 received placebo; per-sample allocation not given. Sampling took place 63 days after the first vaccine or placebo injection. Profiling relied on immunoSEQ multiplex PCR, and the TCRdb table lists in-frame clones only, not all of them. The repertoire holds hundreds of thousands of clones, with approximately 92% as singletons. Germline lookup yields CDR1 SGHRS and CDR2 YFSETQ. Between the trimmed V and J ends, which lost 0 bases and 5 bases, there was a span of 14 bases. CDR3 length: 15 residues. For this clone: Its antigen is not identified.

This TCR was sampled from a person between 18 and 65 years old who received the Ad26.COV2.S COVID-19 vaccine or a placebo. The chain combines TRBV5-1 with TRBJ2-5, with D perhaps TRBD2 (6 bases). Sequenced material: peripheral blood, taken in a trial of Ad26.COV2.S vaccine versus placebo. CDR3 loop: CASSLASGVEETQYF. In nucleotides, the CDR3 is TGCGCCAGCAGCTTGGCCTCGGGAGTCGAGGAGACCCAGTACTTC. Variable domain in full (rest from reference TRBV5-1 and TRBJ2-5): KAGVTQTPRYLIKTRGQQVTLSCSPISGHRSVSWYQQTPGQGLQFLFEYFSETQRNKGNFPGRFSGRQFSNSRSEMNVSTLELGDSALYLCASSLASGVEETQYFGPGTRLLVL.